This T cell receptor beta chain was profiled in a study of blood T cell repertoires in COVID-19. Study overall: COVID-19 samples from acute and convalescent phases originated in the United States, Italy and Spain.

This CDR3 spans 14 amino acids. The junction had 10 bases not matched to a gene; V was cut back by 10 bases and J by 2 bases. CDR1 MNHEY and CDR2 SVGAGI come from the germline V gene. Some clones are missing from TCRdb's copy, which holds only in-frame ones; the method was immunoSEQ multiplex PCR. The data hold around 70,000 clones, with roughly 81% observed a single time. Material for sequencing was peripheral blood. J is TRBJ1-1 and V is TRBV6-5, with 7 bases aligning to TRBD1. This clonotype originated in a man in his 70s with acute or convalescent COVID-19. CDR3 in DNA: TGTGCCACCGGACAGGACCCATTAAACACTGAAGCTTTCTTT. It translates to CATGQDPLNTEAFF.